These 13 T cell receptor beta chains were all obtained from the same sample, sequenced in a study of T cells after yellow fever vaccination. TCRdb ran MiXCR on the 5' RACE reads and lists one entry per CDR3 protein. Among a few hundred thousand distinct CDR3 sequences listed, about 7.1% were seen once. The starting material was CD4+ T cells sorted from PBMCs, obtained 15 days after the yellow fever booster vaccination. These receptors originate from a man aged 25-45 years who received the YFV17D yellow fever vaccine.

This rearrangement joins TRBV5-5 to TRBJ1-6; TRBD1 aligns across 11 bases. This CDR3 comprises 16 residues. The junction had 7 bases not matched to a gene; V was cut back by 2 bases and J by 9 bases. CDR1 is SGHKS, CDR2 YYEKEE, per germline (reference sequence). The DNA of the CDR3 is TGTGCCAGCAGCTTCGTCGGGACAGGGGGAATTTCACCCCTCCACTTT. Translated, it gives CASSFVGTGGISPLHF. The full variable domain, its missing parts supplied by reference TRBV5-5 and TRBJ1-6, is DAGVTQSPTHLIKTRGQQVTLRCSPISGHKSVSWYQQVLGQGPQFIFQYYEKEERGRGNFPDRFSARQFPNYSSELNVNALLLGDSALYLCASSFVGTGGISPLHFGNGTRLTVT.

This clonotype turned up a few times. The chain uses TRBV20-1 and TRBJ1-2; D perhaps matches TRBD1 (5 bases). The V end was cut by 6 bases, the J end by 4 bases, with 15 bases between. The CDR3 consists of 13 residues. CDR1 and CDR2 from the germline V gene are DFQATT and SNEGSKA (reference sequence). The CDR3, as DNA: TGCAGTGCAGCAGGGTTGTTTGGCTATGGCTACACCTTC. Encoded protein: CSAAGLFGYGYTF.

This clonotype was counted between two and nine times. This chain links TRBV7-2 with TRBJ2-7, with D possibly called TRBD1 or TRBD2 (5 bases each). CDR3 length: 14 residues. The germline CDR1 and CDR2 sequences are SGHTA and FQGNSA. V was shortened by 4 bases and J by 4 bases, with 14 bases between the two germline ends. Here the CDR3 DNA reads TGTGCCAGCAGCTCCAGGGCAGGGACGTACGAGCAGTACTTC. It translates to CASSSRAGTYEQYF.

This chain joins TRBV18 and TRBJ2-1; 11 nucleotides line up with TRBD1. V was clipped by 0 bases and J by 0 bases; unmatched bases: 10. From germline, CDR1 is KGHSH and CDR2 LQKENI. This CDR3 spans 20 amino acids. CDR3 protein: CASSPPGTGGRRRSYNEQFF. In nucleotides, the CDR3 is TGTGCCAGCTCACCACCCGGGACAGGGGGTCGGAGACGCTCCTACAATGAGCAGTTCTTC.

V is TRBV20-1 and J is TRBJ2-5; a weak D match, TRBD2 (6 bases). The CDR3 is made up of 13 amino acids. From germline, CDR1 is DFQATT and CDR2 SNEGSKA (reference sequence). The ends were cut back, 6 bases at V and 5 bases at J, with 16 bases in the middle. This CDR3 reads CSAPLAWAETQYF. The CDR3 DNA sequence: TGCAGTGCCCCCCTAGCGTGGGCGGAGACCCAGTACTTC.

This clonotype was seen a handful of times. The chain combines TRBV20-1 with TRBJ1-2; D perhaps matches TRBD1 (6 bases). V was trimmed by 0 bases and J by 4 bases, leaving 9 bases between them. The CDR3 extends over 13 amino acids. Germline V gene data show CDR1 as DFQATT and CDR2 as SNEGSKA (reference sequence). CDR3 coding DNA: TGCAGTGCTAGAGAAGCGGGGGCCTATGGCTACACCTTC. Translation: CSAREAGAYGYTF.

The gene calls are TRBV11-2 and TRBJ2-1, with 10 bases lining up with TRBD2. Per the germline V gene, CDR1 is SGHAT and CDR2 is FQNNGV. The V and J ends lost 2 bases and 0 bases, in that order; junction bases with no gene match: 13. CDR3 length: 20 amino acids. CDR3 sequence: CASSLRRASGSLGSYNEQFF. In nucleotides, the CDR3 is TGTGCCAGCAGCTTAAGAAGGGCTAGCGGGAGTCTGGGCTCCTACAATGAGCAGTTCTTC.

This clonotype was counted between two and nine times. The chain is built from TRBV6-2 or TRBV6-3 and TRBJ2-5; maybe TRBD1 (5 bases). The CDR3 has 15 residues. Trimming shortened V by 8 bases and J by 5 bases, and 21 bases separated the two germline ends. Germline CDR1 reads MNHEY; CDR2 reads SVGEGT. Here the CDR3 DNA reads TGTGCCAGCTCCACCATTCTAGTTAAGGGGGAGACCCAGTACTTC. This codes for CASSTILVKGETQYF.

Turning to this clonotype: Relative to the germline gene, one junction end is altered; a read error may explain this. The DNA for the CDR3 is TGTGCCAGCAGCTACTACGAGGGGACGGGATCCGATTTC. Protein product: CASSYYEGTGSDF. This chain uses TRBV7-9 with TRBJ2-1; tentatively, D is TRBD1 or TRBD2 (5 bases each). The germline gives CDR1 SEHNR, CDR2 FQNEAQ (reference sequence). There are 13 residues in the CDR3.

This clonotype was counted ten times or more. J is TRBJ2-5 and V is TRBV7-9; 12 nucleotides agree with TRBD2. This CDR3 comprises 16 residues. Germline-derived CDR1 and CDR2 are SEHNR and FQNEAQ (reference sequence). V was clipped by 5 bases and J by 1 base; unmatched bases: 5. This chain's CDR3 is CASSLGLAGTQETQYF. For the CDR3, the DNA is TGTGCCAGCAGCCTTGGACTAGCGGGAACCCAAGAGACCCAGTACTTC.

This clonotype was seen more than once but under ten times. This chain joins TRBV14 and TRBJ1-2; D ambiguous. Germline CDR1 reads SGHDN; CDR2 reads FVKESK. V was shortened by 2 bases and J by 8 bases, with 9 bases between the two germline ends. The CDR3 sequence is 12 residues long. The CDR3 sequence is CASSQSPLGYTF. Here the CDR3 DNA reads TGTGCCAGCAGCCAAAGCCCCCTCGGCTACACCTTC.

The V gene is TRBV19, the J gene TRBJ2-1, with D perhaps matching TRBD1 (5 bases). The germline gives CDR1 LNHDA, CDR2 SQIVND (reference sequence). The V end lost 2 bases, the J end lost 3 bases, and 17 bases lay between the germline ends. The CDR3 consists of 17 residues. The CDR3 here is CASSILLRTMNYNEQFF. The DNA for the CDR3 is TGTGCCAGTAGTATACTCCTCCGGACAATGAACTACAATGAGCAGTTCTTC.

The CDR3 loop is CSATQGGGQPQHF. As DNA, the CDR3 is TGCAGCGCCACACAGGGAGGGGGTCAGCCCCAGCATTTT. The chain carries TRBV29-1 and TRBJ1-5; D is possibly TRBD1 (6 bases). The CDR3 extends over 13 amino acids. Germline values: CDR1 SQVTM, CDR2 ANQGSEA. Trimming pared 7 bases from V and 6 bases from J, leaving 16 bases between.